A few counts support the clone carrying this T cell receptor (beta chain). Its antigen is unknown. This record belongs to a study of T-cell memory formation after mild COVID-19. As for the study in general: TCR clusters were mostly donor specific.

Germline CDR1 reads SGHVS; CDR2 reads FNYEAQ. The CDR3 covers 18 residues. V lost 5 bases, J lost 0 bases, and 22 bases lay in between. Using constant-segment primers, 5'RACE produced TCR alpha and TCR beta cDNA libraries carrying sample barcodes and UMIs. A single record per CDR3 protein comes from TCRdb applying MiXCR to the 5' RACE reads. Counted here are hundreds of thousands of distinct CDR3 sequences, roughly a fifth occurring once; the ten biggest clones make up 20% to 25%. General study results and limits: CD8+ contracting clones occupied EMRA, while CD4+ ones occupied mainly CM and EM. Several responding clones turned up in pre-infection memory, indicating that cross-reactive memory may have taken part.

The sequencing sample was made of PBMCs or a T cell subset sorted from them (not recorded which). This receptor was taken from a man aged 18 to 29 who had mild COVID-19 (a few samples of this study predate the infection). Cell type and time point are not known. The chain couples TRBV7-6 to TRBJ1-1; D is possibly TRBD1 (5 bases). The CDR3 protein is CASSPYGGWDGMNTEAFF. In nucleotides, the CDR3 is TGTGCCAGCAGCCCCTACGGGGGGTGGGATGGGATGAACACTGAAGCTTTCTTT.